The 26 T cell receptor beta chains below were found in one sample sequenced in a study of T cell responses to AZD1222 COVID-19 vaccine. The table came from immunoSEQ multiplex PCR; TCRdb's copy has only in-frame clones and leaves some out. The data contain approximately 67,000 clones, 80% to 90% of them singletons. Sequencing used peripheral blood, obtained 28 days after the second AZD1222 dose. These receptors originate from an adult who received the AZD1222 COVID-19 vaccine.

The chain links TRBV4-1 to TRBJ1-4; the D is unclear. This CDR3 is 17 amino acids long. V was cut by 2 bases and J by 8 bases, with 21 bases left in between. Germline CDR1 MGHRA, CDR2 YSYEKL. The CDR3 DNA sequence: TGCGCCAGCAGCCAACGCGTCCGGCGGCTTCTGAAGGAAAAACTGTTTTTT. Amino acids: CASSQRVRRLLKEKLFF.

CDR3 residues: CASSSTPNTEAFF. The DNA of the CDR3 is TGTGCCAGCAGCTCGACACCGAACACTGAAGCTTTCTTT. The chain is built from TRBV7-2 and TRBJ1-1, with D hard to call. The germline gives CDR1 SGHTA, CDR2 FQGNSA. The V end was cut by 4 bases, the J end by 1 base, with 7 bases between. There are 13 residues in the CDR3.

The genes are TRBV21-1 and TRBJ1-5; the table calls TRBD1, which could not be checked here. TRBV21-1 counts as a pseudogene. The CDR3 contains 14 residues. The CDR3, as DNA: TGTGCCAGCACCCGGGACAGGGAATTTAAGGCCCAGCATTTT. This sequence encodes CASTRDREFKAQHF.

The chain is built from TRBV19 and TRBJ2-2; 7 bases fit TRBD1. CDR1 is LNHDA and CDR2 is SQIVND in the germline V gene (reference sequence). This CDR3 comprises 15 residues. With 3 bases clipped from V and 4 bases from J, the junction kept 5 bases outside the gene matches. The CDR3 sequence is CASSMGQSSTGELFF. The CDR3 DNA reads TGTGCCAGTAGTATGGGACAGTCGTCCACCGGGGAGCTGTTTTTT.

This chain connects TRBV2 to TRBJ1-1; unclear D gene. Trimming removed 3 bases from V and 2 bases from J, with 10 bases in between. Germline V gives CDR1 SNHLY, CDR2 FYNNEI. This CDR3 has 14 amino acids. The CDR3 protein is CASSEGTRNTEAFF. The DNA for the CDR3 is TGTGCCAGCAGTGAGGGCACGCGAAACACTGAAGCTTTCTTT.

The CDR3 sequence: CAISESGGWENEQYF. The CDR3 coding sequence is TGTGCCATCAGTGAGTCGGGGGGGTGGGAGAACGAGCAGTACTTC. The J gene is TRBJ2-7, the V gene TRBV10-3, with 7 bases fitting TRBD2. CDR1 and CDR2 from the germline V gene are ENHRY and SYGVKD. The V and J ends lost 0 bases and 5 bases, in that order; junction bases with no gene match: 7. There are 15 residues in the CDR3.

The V gene is TRBV4-1, the J gene TRBJ1-6; D ambiguous. V lost 0 bases and J 4 bases, leaving 10 bases between the germline ends. The CDR3 covers 16 residues. Germline V lookup: CDR1 MGHRA, CDR2 YSYEKL. The CDR3: CASSQDRVSYNSPLHF. CDR3 bases: TGCGCCAGCAGCCAAGATCGGGTCAGTTATAATTCACCCCTCCACTTT.

The chain is built from TRBV4-2 and TRBJ1-5; D gene ambiguous. The germline V and J ends were trimmed by 0 bases and 3 bases, with 9 bases remaining between them. The germline V gene encodes CDR1 LGHNA and CDR2 YNFKEQ. CDR3 length equals 15 residues. The CDR3 coding sequence is TGTGCCAGCAGCCAAGATCACCTGAACAATCAGCCCCAGCATTTT. Its translation is CASSQDHLNNQPQHF.

This clone was seen a few times. The rearrangement links TRBV5-6 to TRBJ2-1, with 11 positions matching TRBD2. CDR3 size: 16 residues. From germline, CDR1 is SGHDT and CDR2 YYEEEE. Trimming took 4 bases from V and 4 from J; bases not matched to a gene: 7. CDR3 DNA sequence: TGTGCCAGCAGCGAAGCCGGGACTAGCGGTTACAATGAGCAGTTCTTC. It is translated as CASSEAGTSGYNEQFF.

The genes are TRBV5-4 and TRBJ2-5; 8 nucleotides line up with TRBD2. The CDR3 totals 15 residues. Trimming at V came to 5 bases and at J to 4 bases, leaving 10 bases not matched to a gene. The germline V gene encodes CDR1 SGHNT and CDR2 YYREEE (reference sequence). The DNA for the CDR3 is TGTGCCAGCAGTTCCTATGGACTAGCAAGAGAGACCCAGTACTTC. Translation: CASSSYGLARETQYF.

The V gene is TRBV10-3, the J gene TRBJ1-4; D gene ambiguous. This CDR3 has 12 amino acids. The germline CDR1 and CDR2 sequences are ENHRY and SYGVKD. Trimming shortened V by 0 bases and J by 6 bases, and 2 bases separated the two germline ends. The CDR3 reads CAISESDEKLFF. As DNA, the CDR3 is TGTGCCATCAGTGAGTCGGATGAAAAACTGTTTTTT.

V usage is TRBV5-5 and J usage is TRBJ2-7; D gene unclear. Looked up from germline, CDR1 is SGHKS and CDR2 is YYEKEE (reference sequence). Trimming took 0 bases from V and 2 from J, leaving 9 bases between them. The CDR3 runs 14 residues. This chain's CDR3 is CASSLAWGTYEQYF. CDR3 DNA sequence: TGTGCCAGCAGCTTGGCCTGGGGTACCTACGAGCAGTACTTC.

This clone has just a few counts. The chain is built from TRBV6-6 and TRBJ1-1; D ambiguous. This CDR3 has 13 amino acids. Germline V gives CDR1 MNHNY, CDR2 SVGAGI (reference sequence). Deletions cut 2 bases from V and 3 bases from J, with 7 bases between. CDR3 bases: TGTGCCAGCAGTTACGGGTACGACACTGAAGCTTTCTTT. Translating it yields CASSYGYDTEAFF.

The gene calls are TRBV3-1 (or the pseudogene TRBV3-2) and TRBJ1-4; TRBD1 aligns across 9 bases. Germline trimming cut 0 bases from V and 14 bases from J; bases unmatched to any gene: 10. CDR1 is LGHDT and CDR2 is YNNKEL in the germline V gene (reference sequence). CDR3 length equals 15 residues. The CDR3 spells CASSQDWGQGTGLFF. DNA of the CDR3: TGTGCCAGCAGCCAAGATTGGGGACAGGGAACGGGCCTGTTTTTT.

This clone came up once. Other DNA sequences from this sample encode an identical CDR3 as well. V and J are TRBV27 and TRBJ1-5; D uncertain. Germline V gene data show CDR1 as MNHEY and CDR2 as SMNVEV (reference sequence). V lost 6 bases and J 0 bases, leaving 12 bases between the germline ends. CDR3 length equals 15 residues. CDR3 DNA: TGTGCCAGCAGGCTCGGAAGCTATAGCAATCAGCCCCAGCATTTT. Translated: CASRLGSYSNQPQHF.

This sequence joins TRBV5-8 and TRBJ2-7; D ambiguous. With 0 bases removed from V and 3 bases from J, the gap between germline ends came to 13 bases. This CDR3 has 15 residues. Germline assignment: CDR1 SGHTS and CDR2 YDEGEE. CDR3 protein: CASSLEKGWVYEQYF. The CDR3 DNA reads TGTGCCAGCAGCTTGGAAAAGGGCTGGGTCTACGAGCAGTACTTC.

The sample holds a few counts of this clone. The chain employs TRBV18 and TRBJ2-3; the match to TRBD2 covers 14 bases. J gave up 5 bases and V 2 bases, and 0 bases lay outside the gene matches. Germline V gives CDR1 KGHSH, CDR2 LQKENI. The CDR3 runs to 15 residues. CDR3 in DNA: TGTGCCAGCTCACCAGGGACTAGCGGGGGAGATACGCAGTATTTT. Amino acids: CASSPGTSGGDTQYF.

The count of this clone is one. The V call is TRBV7-9, the J call TRBJ2-7; a weak D match, TRBD1 (5 bases). CDR3 length: 14 amino acids. The germline V gene encodes CDR1 SEHNR and CDR2 FQNEAQ (reference sequence). V lost 2 bases and J 4 bases, leaving 12 bases between the germline ends. CDR3 protein: CASSLLGAAYEQYF. In DNA, the CDR3 is TGTGCCAGCAGCTTACTAGGGGCCGCATACGAGCAGTACTTC.

The chain couples TRBV5-6 to TRBJ2-3, with D possibly matching TRBD2 (5 bases). V was pared by 3 bases and J by 4 bases, with 21 bases between. This CDR3 is 17 amino acids long. The germline gives CDR1 SGHDT, CDR2 YYEEEE. The CDR3 DNA is TGTGCCAGCAGCTCTCCAACCGGTCTACGGGGAGCAGATACGCAGTATTTT. It codes for CASSSPTGLRGADTQYF.

The CDR3 DNA reads TGTGCCAGCAGTTCGCCGGTTCGGAGGAGGGCAGATACGCAGTATTTT. Protein: CASSSPVRRRADTQYF. The rearrangement links TRBV6-5 to TRBJ2-3, with TRBD2 as a possible D gene (6 bases). V shed 4 bases and J shed 4 bases, with 18 bases lying between them. Germline CDR1 and CDR2: MNHEY and SVGAGI. The length of the CDR3 is 16 residues.

This rearrangement joins TRBV28 to TRBJ1-2; weak D call: TRBD1 (6 bases). Trimming stripped 4 bases from V and 4 bases from J, with 7 bases between. The CDR3 has 12 residues. The germline V gene encodes CDR1 MDHEN and CDR2 SYDVKM. CDR3 in DNA: TGTGCCAGCAGTTCGGGGGCCTATGGCTACACCTTC. Translation: CASSSGAYGYTF.

The gene calls are TRBV27 and TRBJ1-1; 7 bases fit TRBD1. Germline V CDR1 and CDR2: MNHEY, SMNVEV (reference sequence). Losses at the gene ends were 5 bases for V and 7 bases for J; bases not matched to a gene: 4. The length of the CDR3 is 12 residues. CDR3 loop: CASSPRTGEAFF. In nucleotides, the CDR3 is TGTGCCAGCAGTCCACGGACAGGTGAAGCTTTCTTT.

The rearrangement joins TRBV18 to TRBJ2-2; D call uncertain. This CDR3 is built from 13 residues. Germline V gene sequence: CDR1 KGHSH, CDR2 LQKENI. The germline V and J ends were trimmed by 2 bases and 2 bases, with 3 bases remaining between them. CDR3 loop: CASSPSNTGELFF. The CDR3 region has the DNA TGTGCCAGCTCACCATCTAACACCGGGGAGCTGTTTTTT.

The chain combines TRBV5-6 with TRBJ1-5, with D unclear. Germline V CDR1 and CDR2: SGHDT, YYEEEE. V was clipped by 0 bases and J by 6 bases, with 13 bases between them. The CDR3 is made up of 15 amino acids. The CDR3 region has the DNA TGTGCCAGCAGCTTGGCCCCAGGTCGGGCTCAGCCCCAGCATTTT. The encoded protein is CASSLAPGRAQPQHF.

The rearrangement links TRBV9 to TRBJ2-1, with D possibly being TRBD2 (6 bases). CDR1 is SGDLS, CDR2 YYNGEE, per germline. Trimming removed 0 bases at V and 1 base at J, with 32 bases between. This CDR3 has 23 amino acids. The chain's CDR3 is CASSVAEKKINAGPSKSYNEQFF. In DNA form, the CDR3 reads TGTGCCAGCAGCGTAGCTGAGAAAAAGATAAATGCGGGGCCCTCGAAGTCCTACAATGAGCAGTTCTTC.

This clone appeared a single time. The chain recombines TRBV28 with TRBJ1-4; D gene uncertain. V was clipped by 7 bases and J by 1 base, with 10 bases between them. CDR1 MDHEN and CDR2 SYDVKM come from the germline V gene. This CDR3 has 14 amino acids. This CDR3 is CASIDWGTNEKLFF. The DNA of the CDR3 is TGTGCCAGCATTGACTGGGGAACTAATGAAAAACTGTTTTTT.